The next 20 T cell receptor beta chains were all read from a single sample in a study of graft-versus-host responses after intestinal transplantation. Their recognized antigens are unknown. Using immunoSEQ multiplex PCR, the repertoire was profiled, and TCRdb retains in-frame clones only, with some absent. Of 85,000 to 110,000 clones listed, roughly 93% were seen once; the top ten hold 1% to 1.5%. The sequencing here drew on unstimulated CD8+ T cells sorted from spleen or lymph node cells, taken before intestinal transplant. The receptors come from a human donor who received an intestinal transplant.

The chain combines TRBV6-5 with TRBJ2-1; TRBD1 or TRBD2 may be the D gene (5 bases each). Germline CDR1 MNHEY, CDR2 SVGAGI. Deletions cut 5 bases from V and 7 bases from J, with 12 bases between. The CDR3 loop spans 13 amino acids. CDR3 protein: CASSLGTGNEQFF. DNA of the CDR3: TGTGCCAGCAGTCTCGGGACCGGAAATGAGCAGTTCTTC.

Here the CDR3 reads CASSTGTGVAGELFF. CDR3 bases: TGTGCCAGCAGTACCGGGACAGGGGTCGCCGGGGAGCTGTTTTTT. V and J are TRBV9 and TRBJ2-2; the match to TRBD1 covers 10 bases. Germline V CDR1 and CDR2: SGDLS, YYNGEE. V trimming: 5 bases; J trimming: 6 bases; junction bases outside the gene matches: 7. There are 15 residues in the CDR3.

The chain couples TRBV15 to TRBJ1-4, with D possibly matching TRBD1 (6 bases). Trimming took off 0 bases at V and 10 bases at J, with 18 bases between the two ends. CDR1 LNHNV and CDR2 YYDKDF come from the germline V gene (reference sequence). The CDR3 length is 16 residues. The CDR3 region is CATSRDPTGLELKLFF. The CDR3 DNA reads as TGTGCCACCAGCAGAGATCCAACAGGGTTGGAGTTAAAACTGTTTTTT.

Concerning this clone itself: Other DNA variants within this sample encode the same CDR3. The V gene is TRBV19, the J gene TRBJ1-1; tentative D call: TRBD1 (5 bases). This CDR3 comprises 13 residues. V shed 3 bases and J shed 1 base, with 6 bases lying between them. Germline-derived CDR1 and CDR2 are LNHDA and SQIVND (reference sequence). DNA of the CDR3: TGTGCCAGTAGTATCGGGGGGAACACTGAAGCTTTCTTT. Amino acid sequence: CASSIGGNTEAFF.

The rearrangement joins TRBV4-1 to TRBJ1-1; weak D call: TRBD1 (5 bases). V was clipped by 4 bases and J by 0 bases, with 12 bases between them. The CDR3 runs to 15 residues. Per germline, CDR1 MGHRA and CDR2 YSYEKL. The CDR3 reads CASSPRDGMNTEAFF. CDR3 coding DNA: TGCGCCAGCAGCCCTCGGGACGGTATGAACACTGAAGCTTTCTTT.

The V and J genes are TRBV4-2 and TRBJ2-5, with 7 positions matching TRBD2. The V and J ends lost 9 bases and 3 bases, in that order; junction bases with no gene match: 7. The germline gives CDR1 LGHNA, CDR2 YNFKEQ. This CDR3 is 13 amino acids long. CDR3 loop: CARTGGGEETQYF. In DNA, the CDR3 is TGTGCCAGAACCGGCGGGGGTGAAGAGACCCAGTACTTC.

The CDR3: CASSFTSLEQFF. For the CDR3, the DNA is TGTGCCAGTAGTTTCACTAGTCTCGAGCAGTTCTTC. The chain uses TRBV19 and TRBJ2-1; TRBD2 is a possible D gene (5 bases). With 5 bases removed from V and 10 bases from J, the gap between germline ends came to 12 bases. The germline CDR1 and CDR2 sequences are LNHDA and SQIVND (reference sequence). This CDR3 comprises 12 residues.

The chain links TRBV7-6 to TRBJ1-1; 7 bases align to TRBD1. Germline V gives CDR1 SGHVS, CDR2 FNYEAQ. This CDR3 comprises 16 residues. With 5 bases clipped from V and 4 bases from J, the junction kept 13 bases outside the gene matches. The CDR3 region has the DNA TGTGCCAGCAGCGAAAGGACAGGAGGAGAGGGCACTGAAGCTTTCTTT. It specifies CASSERTGGEGTEAFF.

CDR3 coding DNA: TGTGCCAGCGGGGTTAGGCAGGGGGGAAATTCACCCCTCCACTTT. Protein product: CASGVRQGGNSPLHF. This sequence joins TRBV7-6 and TRBJ1-6; 7 nucleotides align to TRBD1. The CDR3 contains 15 residues. After removal of 8 bases from V and 7 bases from J, the junction contained 11 bases not matched to a gene. The germline CDR1 and CDR2 sequences are SGHVS and FNYEAQ. Complete variable domain (other parts from reference TRBV7-6 and TRBJ1-6): GAGVSQSPRYKVTKRGQDVALRCDPISGHVSLYWYRQALGQGPEFLTYFNYEAQQDKSGLPNDRFSAERPEGSISTLTIQRTEQRDSAMYRCASGVRQGGNSPLHFGNGTRLTVT.

This chain connects TRBV9 to TRBJ2-1, with 8 bases identical to TRBD2. Germline V gives CDR1 SGDLS, CDR2 YYNGEE. V lost 7 bases, J lost 8 bases, and 8 bases stayed unmatched. The CDR3 extends over 13 amino acids. CDR3 bases: TGTGCCAGCTCCGGGGGGGCAGGCGATGAGCAGTTCTTC. Translating it yields CASSGGAGDEQFF.

This chain joins TRBV6-1 and TRBJ2-1; D remains unclear. The germline V and J ends were trimmed by 4 bases and 1 base, with 11 bases remaining between them. The V gene's germline CDR1 is MNHNS and CDR2 SASEGT. The CDR3 length is 15 residues. The CDR3 bases are TGTGCCAGCAGTGTAGCCGACGGGTCCTACAATGAGCAGTTCTTC. It yields the protein CASSVADGSYNEQFF.

The chain recombines TRBV6-1 with TRBJ1-2, with 8 bases fitting TRBD1. Unmatched junction bases numbered 5, after V lost 4 bases and J lost 4 bases. CDR3 length: 14 amino acids. CDR1 is MNHNS and CDR2 is SASEGT in the germline V gene. CDR3 residues: CASSVQGAVYGYTF. CDR3 in DNA: TGTGCCAGCAGTGTTCAGGGGGCGGTCTATGGCTACACCTTC.

The chain recombines TRBV27 with TRBJ1-4; D not resolved. This CDR3 comprises 15 residues. Between the trimmed V and J ends, which lost 6 bases and 4 bases, there was a span of 15 bases. Germline CDR1 MNHEY, CDR2 SMNVEV (reference sequence). As DNA, the CDR3 is TGTGCCAGCAGGCCGGGGTCGAGAATTAATGAAAAACTGTTTTTT. Residues: CASRPGSRINEKLFF.

The rearrangement uses TRBV13 and TRBJ1-2; TRBD1 might be the D (6 bases). The CDR3 covers 14 residues. Trimming pared 6 bases from V and 6 bases from J, leaving 17 bases between. Germline V lookup: CDR1 PRHDT, CDR2 FYEKMQ (reference sequence). The CDR3 DNA reads TGTGCCAGCAGTTATTCAATCTACAGGGATGGCTACACCTTC. Its translation is CASSYSIYRDGYTF.

CDR3 amino acids: CASSLVGGPGTEAFF. In DNA form, the CDR3 reads TGCGCCAGCAGCTTGGTGGGGGGGCCGGGCACTGAAGCTTTCTTT. This chain uses TRBV5-1 with TRBJ1-1; D might be TRBD1 (6 bases). The CDR3 covers 15 residues. The germline V gene encodes CDR1 SGHRS and CDR2 YFSETQ. Trimming cost V 0 bases and J 4 bases, with 13 bases left between them. The variable domain in full, completed from reference TRBV5-1 and TRBJ1-1, reads KAGVTQTPRYLIKTRGQQVTLSCSPISGHRSVSWYQQTPGQGLQFLFEYFSETQRNKGNFPGRFSGRQFSNSRSEMNVSTLELGDSALYLCASSLVGGPGTEAFFGQGTRLTVV.

The CDR3 nucleotides are TGCAGCGTGGTGCTGACAGAGGACTATGGCTACACCTTC. This sequence encodes CSVVLTEDYGYTF. This chain uses TRBV29-1 with TRBJ1-2; D may be TRBD1 (5 bases). V dropped 6 bases and J dropped 3 bases, with 14 bases sitting between them. The CDR3 spans 13 residues. The germline V gene encodes CDR1 SQVTM and CDR2 ANQGSEA.

V gene TRBV6-5 combines with J gene TRBJ2-7; no firm D call. The V end lost 0 bases, the J end lost 2 bases, and 11 bases lay between the germline ends. There are 15 residues in the CDR3. Germline assignment: CDR1 MNHEY and CDR2 SVGAGI. This chain's CDR3 is CASSYSVTETYEQYF. The DNA for the CDR3 is TGTGCCAGCAGTTACTCCGTGACGGAGACCTACGAGCAGTACTTC.

The V gene is TRBV7-8, the J gene TRBJ2-3, with 10 bases matching TRBD2. CDR1 is SGHVS and CDR2 is FQNEAQ in the germline V gene. V dropped 5 bases and J dropped 0; count of bases not matched to a gene: 11. The CDR3 extends over 18 amino acids. The CDR3 DNA is TGTGCCAGCAGCCCGGGACTAGCGAGACTTCATAGCACAGATACGCAGTATTTT. Residues: CASSPGLARLHSTDTQYF.

The chain combines TRBV7-9 with TRBJ2-3, with a tentative D call TRBD2 (5 bases). Germline CDR1 and CDR2: SEHNR and FQNEAQ (reference sequence). The CDR3 extends over 15 amino acids. Trimming stripped 7 bases from V and 0 bases from J, with 14 bases between. The CDR3 DNA sequence: TGTGCCAGCACCTTCGCTCCTAGCAGCACAGATACGCAGTATTTT. Translation: CASTFAPSSTDTQYF.

The rearrangement links TRBV12-5 to TRBJ2-1, with 7 bases that match TRBD1. CDR1 is LGHNT, CDR2 FRNRAP, per germline. This CDR3 spans 15 amino acids. Trimming took 7 bases from V and 6 from J; bases not matched to a gene: 12. The CDR3 DNA reads TGTGCTAGTGCGAGAGGGGCAGGGGGTGGCAATGAGCAGTTCTTC. Translation: CASARGAGGGNEQFF.